This T cell receptor beta chain was recorded in a study of blood T cell repertoires in COVID-19. Study context: Sites in the United States, Italy and Spain provided acute and convalescent COVID-19 samples.

Participants came from some 26 US areas, aged roughly 18 to 100 years. Recovered status applied to Cohort 3 donors who had two consecutive negative PCRs. It also applied to those with clearance or with symptom resolution. The V gene's germline CDR1 is SGHNT and CDR2 YYREEE (reference sequence). With 3 bases clipped from V and 2 bases from J, the junction kept 4 bases outside the gene matches. CDR3 length: 14 amino acids. Per the original methods: Using reference gene primer amplification, nucleated cell counts were estimated. The table came from immunoSEQ multiplex PCR; TCRdb's copy has only in-frame clones and leaves some out. The V and J calls and the clone size are those of that table, but D and trimming were determined from the DNA. The sample carries about 140,000 clones, around 85% recorded once.

The TCR sequence derives from a woman between 40 and 50 years old who had recovered from COVID-19. The chain recombines TRBV5-4 with TRBJ1-1, with TRBD1 matching 7 bases. The material sequenced was PBMCs or T cells enriched from blood (not recorded which). CDR3 region: CASSYGTVNTEAFF. Written as DNA, the CDR3 is TGTGCCAGCAGCTACGGGACAGTCAACACTGAAGCTTTCTTT.